Listed below are T cell receptor beta chains from one sample, sequenced in a study of OX40 agonist ivuxolimab in advanced cancers. Measured with immunoSEQ multiplex PCR; TCRdb has only the in-frame clones, and not every one. The repertoire holds 69,000 or so clones, approximately 92% seen once, with under 7% in the top ten. The material sequenced was CD4+ or CD8+ T cells sorted from blood, taken in a trial of the OX40 agonist ivuxolimab. Receptors originate from an adult with an advanced solid tumor such as melanoma, head and neck, liver or kidney cancer. Each CDR3 is given with its conserved first and last residue. The order of the fields is D gene, V gene, clone size, J gene, CDR3 protein, CDR3 DNA. D genes are given only for firm matches. The size of a clone is reported for some rows only, either as once, few or many, or as a class for expanded clones.

NA,TRBV9,NA,TRBJ1-5,CASSVSSDQPQHF,TGTGCCAGCAGCGTATCTTCTGATCAGCCCCAGCATTTT
TRBD1,TRBV19,NA,TRBJ2-7,CASSDRGLPYEQYF,TGTGCCAGTAGTGACAGGGGGCTACCCTACGAGCAGTACTTC
TRBD1,TRBV27,NA,TRBJ1-1,CASSSERQGFLWITEAFF,TGTGCCAGCAGTTCCGAGAGACAGGGTTTTCTTTGGATCACTGAAGCTTTCTTT
NA,TRBV27,NA,TRBJ2-7,CASSLYRGSYEQYF,TGTGCCAGCAGTTTATATAGGGGCTCCTACGAGCAGTACTTC
NA,TRBV27,NA,TRBJ1-1,CASSLGGADTEAFF,TGTGCCAGCAGTTTAGGGGGCGCGGACACTGAAGCTTTCTTT
TRBD2,TRBV9,NA,TRBJ2-3,CASSVVAGGNIDTQYF,TGTGCCAGCAGCGTAGTAGCGGGAGGGAACATAGATACGCAGTATTTT
NA,TRBV7-9,few,TRBJ2-7,CASSNSTAGPYEQYF,TGTGCCAGCAGCAATTCGACAGCCGGACCCTACGAGCAGTACTTC
TRBD1,TRBV7-2,once,TRBJ2-1,CASSRGLGQDNEQFF,TGTGCCAGCAGCCGGGGACTGGGACAGGACAATGAGCAGTTCTTC
NA,TRBV27,few,TRBJ2-6,CASTSSGANVLTF,TGTGCCAGCACCTCCTCTGGGGCCAACGTCCTGACTTTC
NA,TRBV5-8,NA,TRBJ1-2,CASSRRQVDYGYTF,TGTGCCAGCAGCCGCAGACAGGTAGACTATGGCTACACCTTC
TRBD1,TRBV7-3,NA,TRBJ2-7,CASSSGQGPDEQYF,TGTGCCAGCAGCTCTGGACAGGGACCGGACGAGCAGTACTTC
NA,TRBV9,NA,TRBJ2-2,CASSVGGGTGELFF,TGTGCCAGCAGCGTAGGGGGAGGTACCGGGGAGCTGTTTTTT
NA,TRBV4-1,NA,TRBJ2-7,CASSQGPYEQYF,TGCGCCAGCAGCCAGGGCCCCTACGAGCAGTACTTC
NA,TRBV6-5,NA,TRBJ1-1,CASSYGGLNTEAFF,TGTGCCAGCAGTTACGGGGGGCTGAACACTGAAGCTTTCTTT
NA,TRBV27,NA,TRBJ1-1,CASSLSSRLNTEAFF,TGTGCCAGCAGTTTATCGTCCAGGCTGAACACTGAAGCTTTCTTT
TRBD2,TRBV7-2,NA,TRBJ2-1,CASSLVSNLAGPYNNEQFF,TGTGCCAGCAGCTTAGTTTCGAACCTAGCGGGCCCCTATAACAATGAGCAGTTCTTC
NA,TRBV18,NA,TRBJ1-1,CASSRGMNTEAFF,TGTGCCAGCTCAAGGGGCATGAACACTGAAGCTTTCTTT
NA,TRBV6-1,NA,TRBJ2-2,CASSEFEGNTGELFF,TGTGCCAGCAGTGAATTCGAGGGCAACACCGGGGAGCTGTTTTTT
NA,TRBV9,NA,TRBJ2-7,CASSGRDSYEQYF,TGTGCCAGCAGCGGCAGGGATTCCTACGAGCAGTACTTC